Sequencing of this T cell receptor beta chain was carried out in a study of CD8 T cells in ankylosing spondylitis. Whole-study findings and limits: A number of the motif variants had already been described in reactive arthritis synovial fluid and blood. Made up of about eight highly homologous variants, a TCR beta motif appeared characteristic of ankylosing spondylitis blood. Disease-associated clones were reportedly significantly overrepresented in matched ankylosing spondylitis synovial fluid.

TCRdb itself ran the 5' RACE reads through MiXCR, one entry per CDR3 protein. The table includes around 130,000 distinct CDR3 sequences, roughly 18% detected once. This clonotype showed up just a few times. Its matching antigen is unknown. Trimming shortened V by 3 bases and J by 2 bases, and 6 bases separated the two germline ends. This CDR3 comprises 13 residues. Germline V gene lookup returns CDR1 SEHNR and CDR2 FQNEAQ (reference sequence). This chain connects TRBV7-9 to TRBJ2-3; D is unresolved. Specimen: blood, either unsorted or a sorted T cell fraction (not recorded which). The receptor was isolated from a male donor with ankylosing spondylitis. CDR3 coding DNA: TGTGCCAGCAGCTTTGACAACACAGATACGCAGTATTTT. It translates to CASSFDNTDTQYF.